The entry that follows covers one T cell receptor beta chain sequence. This sample stems from a study of shared clonotypes between healthy human individuals. Method: immunoSEQ multiplex PCR; TCRdb's copy keeps in-frame clones and lacks some. This repertoire shows about 480,000 clones, roughly 79% found once; its top ten account for roughly an eighth. The ends lost 3 bases at V and 3 bases at J; junction bases unmatched: 4. This CDR3 has 16 amino acids. Germline V CDR1 and CDR2: KGHSH, LQKENI. The TCR was taken from a woman in her 40s in good health. Some clones in this sample may be carry-over from other donors' samples. Material for sequencing was PBMCs. This chain joins TRBV18 and TRBJ2-2; 10 nucleotides line up with TRBD2. Here the CDR3 DNA reads TGTGCCAGCTCACCTCTAGCGGGAGTGGACACCGGGGAGCTGTTTTTT. Translating gives CASSPLAGVDTGELFF.